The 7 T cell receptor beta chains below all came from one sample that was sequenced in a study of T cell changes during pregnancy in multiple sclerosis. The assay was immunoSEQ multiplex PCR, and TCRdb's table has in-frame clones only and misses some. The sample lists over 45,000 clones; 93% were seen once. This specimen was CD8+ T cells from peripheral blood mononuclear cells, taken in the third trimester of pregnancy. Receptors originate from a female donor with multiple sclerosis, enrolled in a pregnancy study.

CDR3 sequence: CASSLTAGGGELFF. CDR3 nucleotides: TGTGCCAGCAGTTTAACAGCGGGAGGGGGGGAGCTGTTTTTT. The genes are TRBV27 and TRBJ2-2; 10 bases fit TRBD2. Unmatched junction bases numbered 2, after V lost 2 bases and J lost 8 bases. CDR1 is MNHEY, CDR2 SMNVEV, per germline (reference sequence). This CDR3 is built from 14 residues.

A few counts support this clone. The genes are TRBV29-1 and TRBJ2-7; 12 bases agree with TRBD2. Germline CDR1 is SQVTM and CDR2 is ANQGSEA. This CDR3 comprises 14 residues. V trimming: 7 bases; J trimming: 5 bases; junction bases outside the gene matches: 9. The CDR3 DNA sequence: TGCAGCGCCCGGACTAGCGGGATGCCCCACGAGCAGTACTTC. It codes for CSARTSGMPHEQYF.

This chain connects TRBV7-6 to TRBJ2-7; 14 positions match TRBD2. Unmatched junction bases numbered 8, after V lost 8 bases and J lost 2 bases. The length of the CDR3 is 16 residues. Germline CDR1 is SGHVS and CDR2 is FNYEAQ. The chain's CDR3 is CASAGLAGVGTYEQYF. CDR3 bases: TGTGCCAGCGCGGGACTAGCGGGAGTCGGGACCTACGAGCAGTACTTC.

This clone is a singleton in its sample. This chain's CDR3 is CASSLVASEAFF. The CDR3 DNA follows: TGTGCCAGCAGTTTAGTGGCTAGTGAAGCTTTCTTT. The chain has TRBV28 and TRBJ1-1; D not certain. V was clipped by 2 bases and J by 7 bases, with 8 bases between them. The CDR3 extends over 12 amino acids. In germline, CDR1 is MDHEN, CDR2 SYDVKM.

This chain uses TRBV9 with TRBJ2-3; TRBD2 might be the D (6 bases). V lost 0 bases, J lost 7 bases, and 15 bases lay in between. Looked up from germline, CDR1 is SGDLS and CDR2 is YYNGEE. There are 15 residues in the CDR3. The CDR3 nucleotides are TGTGCCAGCAGCGTAGATCTGTCTGGAGGGTATACGCAGTATTTT. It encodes CASSVDLSGGYTQYF.

The CDR3 region is CASSEDIVRGRAGRRQETQYF. DNA of the CDR3: TGTGCCAGCAGTGAAGATATCGTCCGGGGGAGGGCGGGCCGTCGTCAAGAGACCCAGTACTTC. The genes are TRBV2 and TRBJ2-5, with TRBD2 matching over 7 bases. CDR1 SNHLY and CDR2 FYNNEI come from the germline V gene. The CDR3 consists of 21 residues. V gave up 1 base and J gave up 2 bases; unmatched junction bases: 22.

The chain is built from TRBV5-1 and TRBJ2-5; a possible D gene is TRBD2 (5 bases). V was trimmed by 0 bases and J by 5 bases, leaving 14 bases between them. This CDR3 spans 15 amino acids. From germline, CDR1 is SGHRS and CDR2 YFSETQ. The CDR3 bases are TGCGCCAGCAGCTTGGGGGTTCTCGGGATGGAGACCCAGTACTTC. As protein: CASSLGVLGMETQYF. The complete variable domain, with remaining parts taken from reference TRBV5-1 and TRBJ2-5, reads KAGVTQTPRYLIKTRGQQVTLSCSPISGHRSVSWYQQTPGQGLQFLFEYFSETQRNKGNFPGRFSGRQFSNSRSEMNVSTLELGDSALYLCASSLGVLGMETQYFGPGTRLLVL.